This TCR beta chain was observed in a study of radiation and T cells in renal cell carcinoma. Turning to the study itself: Nephrectomy followed 15 Gy stereotactic body radiation by 4 weeks.

General study points: No pretreatment tumor biopsies were available for baseline clonotypes. Top tumor clonotypes rose in blood 2 weeks post-radiation, then contracted.

The time point here: baseline pretreatment blood. Treatment described: 15 Gy SBRT to primary tumor, nephrectomy 4 weeks later. Blood was sampled at baseline, 2 weeks and 4 weeks after SBRT. Germline CDR1 and CDR2: SGHDT and YYEEEE. Trimming left V 5 bases short and J 4 bases short, with 10 bases between. This CDR3 has 12 residues. As regards this clone: The antigen is not known.

The assay was immunoSEQ multiplex PCR, and TCRdb's table has in-frame clones only and misses some. This sample has approximately 150,000 clones, with less than 90% found just once. The TCR was taken from a woman in her 50s with renal cell carcinoma. Sequences were derived from blood, sampled from a patient whose treatment included radiotherapy and nephrectomy. The rearrangement links TRBV5-6 to TRBJ2-7; D assignment may be TRBD1 or TRBD2 (5 bases each). CDR3 coding DNA: TGTGCCAGCAGGGGTTGGGGGTACGAGCAGTACTTC. Translation: CASRGWGYEQYF.